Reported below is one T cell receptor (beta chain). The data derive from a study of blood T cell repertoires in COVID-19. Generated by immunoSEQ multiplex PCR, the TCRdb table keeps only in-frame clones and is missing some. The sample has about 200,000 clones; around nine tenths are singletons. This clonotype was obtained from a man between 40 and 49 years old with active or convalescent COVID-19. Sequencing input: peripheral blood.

CDR3 bases: TGTGCCAGCAGTTACTCCGCGCCCTCCTACGAGCAGTACTTC. Its protein is CASSYSAPSYEQYF. The chain couples TRBV6-5 to TRBJ2-7; D is undetermined. There are 14 residues in the CDR3. CDR1 and CDR2 (germline): MNHEY, SVGAGI. Trimming took off 0 bases at V and 0 bases at J, with 6 bases between the two ends.